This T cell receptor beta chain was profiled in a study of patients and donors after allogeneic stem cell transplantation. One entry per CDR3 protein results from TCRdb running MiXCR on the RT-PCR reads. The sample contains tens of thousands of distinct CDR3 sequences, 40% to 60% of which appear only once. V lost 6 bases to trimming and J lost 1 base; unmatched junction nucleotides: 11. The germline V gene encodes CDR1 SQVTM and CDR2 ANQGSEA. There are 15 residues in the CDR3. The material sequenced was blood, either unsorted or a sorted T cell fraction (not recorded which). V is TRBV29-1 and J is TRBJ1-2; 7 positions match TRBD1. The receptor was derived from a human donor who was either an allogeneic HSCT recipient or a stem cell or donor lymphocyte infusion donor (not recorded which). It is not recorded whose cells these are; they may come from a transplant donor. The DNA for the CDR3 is TGCAGCGTGGCAGACAGGGACCCGGTTAACTATGGCTACACCTTC. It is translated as CSVADRDPVNYGYTF.